This TCR beta chain was profiled in a study of T cells in Graves' hyperthyroidism and ophthalmopathy. There were TCR beta CDR3 regions amplified from RNA transcripts. First-round RT-PCR with HTBI primers amplified the TCR CDR3 region. TCRdb passed the multiplex PCR reads through MiXCR, listing each CDR3 protein once. The sample holds 490,000 or so distinct CDR3 sequences, about 22% seen once. Only a few counts were recorded for this clonotype. Its antigen is still unknown. Patients having uncontrolled infection, another autoimmune disease, pregnancy or lactation were not included. Broader study findings: Most thyroid-expanded clonotypes above 0.001 were also found in blood. Onset of ophthalmopathy came a median approximately 6.5 months after the model predicted it.

The sequence was obtained from a woman between 70 and 85 years old with Graves' ophthalmopathy. The source material was blood.

The CDR3 loop is CASSLGSWGGQPQHF. As DNA, the CDR3 is TGTGCCAGCAGCTTAGGGTCTTGGGGAGGCCAGCCCCAGCATTTT. The chain employs TRBV7-9 and TRBJ1-5; D gene uncertain. The CDR3 is 15 residues long. Germline V lookup: CDR1 SEHNR, CDR2 FQNEAQ (reference sequence). V gave up 1 base and J gave up 7 bases, with 14 bases separating them.